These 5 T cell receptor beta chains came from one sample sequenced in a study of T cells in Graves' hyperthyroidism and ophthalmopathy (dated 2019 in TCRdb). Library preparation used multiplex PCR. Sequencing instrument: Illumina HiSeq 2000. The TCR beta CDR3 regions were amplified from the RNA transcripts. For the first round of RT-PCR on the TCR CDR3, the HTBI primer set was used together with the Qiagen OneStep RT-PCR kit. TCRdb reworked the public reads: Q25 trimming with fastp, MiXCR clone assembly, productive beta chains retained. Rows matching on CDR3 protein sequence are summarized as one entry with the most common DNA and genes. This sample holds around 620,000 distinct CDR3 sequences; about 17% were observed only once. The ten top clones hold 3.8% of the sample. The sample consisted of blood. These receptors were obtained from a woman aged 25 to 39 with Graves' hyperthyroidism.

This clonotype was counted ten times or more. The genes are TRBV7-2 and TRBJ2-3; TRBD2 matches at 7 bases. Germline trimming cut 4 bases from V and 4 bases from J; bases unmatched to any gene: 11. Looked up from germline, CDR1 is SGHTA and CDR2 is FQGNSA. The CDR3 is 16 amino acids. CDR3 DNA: TGTGCCAGCAGCTCCCGACTAGCTTGGGATCCAGATACGCAGTATTTT. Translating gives CASSSRLAWDPDTQYF.

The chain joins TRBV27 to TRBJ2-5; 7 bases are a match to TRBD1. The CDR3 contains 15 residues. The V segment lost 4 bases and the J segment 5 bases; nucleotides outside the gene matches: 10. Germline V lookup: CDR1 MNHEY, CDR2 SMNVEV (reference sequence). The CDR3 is CASSSSDRLGETQYF. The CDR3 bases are TGTGCCAGCAGTTCCTCGGACAGGTTAGGGGAGACCCAGTACTTC.

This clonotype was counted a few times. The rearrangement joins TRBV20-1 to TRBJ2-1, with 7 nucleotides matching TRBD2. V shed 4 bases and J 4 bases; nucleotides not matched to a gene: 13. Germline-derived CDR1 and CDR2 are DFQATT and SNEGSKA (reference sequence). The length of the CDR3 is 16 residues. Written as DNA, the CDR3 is TGCAGTGCTAACCTGCGGGAGAGGATTCGGTACAATGAGCAGTTCTTC. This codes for CSANLRERIRYNEQFF.

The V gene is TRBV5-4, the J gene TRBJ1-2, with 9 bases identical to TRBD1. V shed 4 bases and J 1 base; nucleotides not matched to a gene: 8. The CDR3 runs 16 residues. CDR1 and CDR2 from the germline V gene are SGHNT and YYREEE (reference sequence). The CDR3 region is CASSIDRGGYNYGYTF. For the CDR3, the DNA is TGTGCCAGCAGCATCGACAGGGGGGGATATAACTATGGCTACACCTTC.

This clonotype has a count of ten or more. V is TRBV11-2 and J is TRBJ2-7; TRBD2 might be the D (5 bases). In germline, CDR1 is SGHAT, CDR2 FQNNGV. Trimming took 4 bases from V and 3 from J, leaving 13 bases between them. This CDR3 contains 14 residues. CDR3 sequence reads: CASSSRGILYEQYF. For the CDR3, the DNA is TGTGCCAGCAGCTCCCGAGGGATCCTCTACGAGCAGTACTTC.